A single sample gave rise to the 16 T cell receptor beta chains below, sequenced in a study of cytomegalovirus exposure and HLA in healthy donors. PCR amplification relied on 60 Vbeta primers (plus 13 Jbeta primers). Method: immunoSEQ multiplex PCR; TCRdb's copy keeps in-frame clones and lacks some. The data contain about 140,000 clones, around 79% of them singletons. The sequencing sample was made of PBMCs. All receptors come from a female donor in good health and CMV-seronegative.

The chain has TRBV7-9 and TRBJ1-2, with no clear D. V was trimmed by 2 bases and J by 8 bases, leaving 15 bases between them. The germline V gene encodes CDR1 SEHNR and CDR2 FQNEAQ (reference sequence). The CDR3 consists of 14 residues. CDR3 sequence (DNA): TGTGCCAGCAGCTTATTTCAGGCGCTATGGGGCTACACCTTC. Translating it yields CASSLFQALWGYTF.

This rearrangement joins TRBV18 to TRBJ2-1, with D possibly matching TRBD2 (5 bases). The germline V gene encodes CDR1 KGHSH and CDR2 LQKENI. CDR3 length equals 15 residues. Trimming took off 2 bases at V and 6 bases at J, with 14 bases between the two ends. CDR3 region: CASSPTRSGVNEQFF. The CDR3 coding sequence is TGTGCCAGCTCACCAACTAGGTCTGGAGTCAATGAGCAGTTCTTC. Supplemented by reference TRBV18 and TRBJ2-1, the full variable domain reads NAGVMQNPRHLVRRRGQEARLRCSPMKGHSHVYWYRQLPEEGLKFMVYLQKENIIDESGMPKERFSAEFPKEGPSILRIQQVVRGDSAAYFCASSPTRSGVNEQFFGPGTRLTVL.

There are many counts of this clone. The chain recombines TRBV19 with TRBJ1-1; 9 bases match TRBD1. The germline V gene has CDR1 LNHDA and CDR2 SQIVND (reference sequence). The CDR3 is made up of 14 amino acids. The V gene end was trimmed by 5 bases and the J gene end by 1 base; junction bases not matched to a gene: 2. CDR3: CASSRDRENTEAFF. CDR3 coding DNA: TGTGCCAGTAGTCGGGACAGGGAGAACACTGAAGCTTTCTTT.

This chain joins TRBV7-2 and TRBJ2-7; TRBD1 matches at 7 bases. The CDR3 is made up of 15 amino acids. Unmatched junction bases numbered 11, after V lost 3 bases and J lost 6 bases. CDR1 is SGHTA, CDR2 FQGNSA, per germline. The CDR3 region is CASSFWGRGQVEQYF. Here the CDR3 DNA reads TGTGCCAGCAGCTTCTGGGGTAGGGGGCAAGTCGAGCAGTACTTC.

This clone was observed a handful of times. The J gene is TRBJ1-4, the V gene TRBV13, with 12 bases aligning to TRBD1. The CDR3 has 18 residues. Germline CDR1 reads PRHDT; CDR2 reads FYEKMQ (reference sequence). The J segment lost 9 bases and the V segment lost 0 bases, leaving 11 bases of the junction unmatched. The DNA for the CDR3 is TGTGCCAGCAGCTTAGGCCTTCGGGACAGGGGGCTCCGGAAAAAACTGTTTTTT. This gives the protein CASSLGLRDRGLRKKLFF.

This sequence joins TRBV27 and TRBJ1-1; D remains unclear. V gave up 6 bases and J gave up 8 bases, with 13 bases separating them. The germline V gene encodes CDR1 MNHEY and CDR2 SMNVEV (reference sequence). The length of the CDR3 is 12 residues. DNA of the CDR3: TGTGCCAGCAGCCTCGCGGCGGGAGAAGCTTTCTTT. Amino acids: CASSLAAGEAFF.

The chain is built from TRBV28 and TRBJ1-5; D remains unclear. This CDR3 contains 12 residues. Germline V lookup: CDR1 MDHEN, CDR2 SYDVKM. The ends were cut back, 6 bases at V and 8 bases at J, with 11 bases in the middle. This chain's CDR3 is CASSQVVEPQHF. DNA of the CDR3: TGTGCCAGCAGCCAGGTGGTGGAGCCCCAGCATTTT.

The gene calls are TRBV10-1 and TRBJ1-2, with a possible D match to TRBD1 (6 bases). Germline-derived CDR1 and CDR2 are WNHNN and SYGVQD (reference sequence). The V end was cut by 5 bases, the J end by 8 bases, with 15 bases between. The CDR3 is 13 amino acids. CDR3 sequence reads: CASSYTGPDGYTF. The CDR3 coding sequence is TGCGCCAGCAGTTACACAGGGCCGGACGGCTACACCTTC.

The rearrangement links TRBV5-1 to TRBJ2-1; 7 nucleotides align to TRBD1. The CDR3 consists of 16 residues. J was trimmed by 5 bases and V by 4 bases; bases with no gene match: 12. Germline assignment: CDR1 SGHRS and CDR2 YFSETQ. The CDR3 nucleotides are TGCGCCAGCAGCACCCGACCGGGACAGAAAAACAATGAGCAGTTCTTC. Translation gives CASSTRPGQKNNEQFF.

Turning to this clone: The sample has other DNA sequences that encode this CDR3 too. The V call is TRBV10-3, the J call TRBJ1-6; 8 nucleotides match TRBD1. The CDR3 totals 15 residues. Germline V CDR1 and CDR2: ENHRY, SYGVKD. The J segment lost 9 bases and the V segment lost 2 bases, leaving 6 bases of the junction unmatched. The CDR3 region is CAISEAPGGSSPLHF. For the CDR3, the DNA is TGTGCCATCAGTGAGGCGCCAGGGGGCTCTTCACCCCTCCACTTT.

The chain carries TRBV29-1 and TRBJ1-4; no definite D call. There are 11 residues in the CDR3. Germline CDR1 and CDR2: SQVTM and ANQGSEA. The V gene lost 7 bases and the J gene lost 5 bases, with 8 bases spanning the gap. The CDR3 protein is CSARLNEKLFF. For the CDR3, the DNA is TGCAGCGCCAGACTGAATGAAAAACTGTTTTTT.

The chain recombines TRBV11-3 with TRBJ2-2; D uncertain. Germline-derived CDR1 and CDR2 are SGHNT and YENEEA. CDR3 length equals 11 residues. The V gene lost 2 bases and the J gene lost 7 bases, with 2 bases spanning the gap. The CDR3 sequence is CASSLYGELFF. The CDR3 region has the DNA TGTGCCAGCAGCTTATACGGGGAGCTGTTTTTT.

This clone was detected only once. The chain uses TRBV6-5 and TRBJ2-5; TRBD1 agrees at 8 bases. The J call may be mistaken, given a closer DNA end match to TRBJ2-7. The germline V gene has CDR1 MNHEY and CDR2 SVGAGI. The CDR3 is 14 residues long. The CDR3 region is CASSPQGAAYEQYF. CDR3 nucleotides: TGTGCCAGCAGCCCCCAGGGGGCGGCCTACGAGCAGTACTTC.

J is TRBJ1-2 and V is TRBV9, with D possibly TRBD1 on 6 matching bases. Germline CDR1 is SGDLS and CDR2 is YYNGEE. Trimming took off 0 bases at V and 7 bases at J, with 22 bases between the two ends. There are 17 residues in the CDR3. CDR3 sequence: CASSVEAGDHTSGGYTF. CDR3 in DNA: TGTGCCAGCAGCGTAGAGGCAGGGGATCATACCTCTGGTGGCTACACCTTC.

This clone is a singleton in its sample. J is TRBJ2-5 and V is TRBV7-3, with 9 bases that match TRBD2. The CDR3 loop spans 13 amino acids. J lost 6 bases, V lost 5 bases, and 4 bases had no gene match. Germline values: CDR1 SGHTA, CDR2 FQGTGA. DNA for the CDR3: TGTGCCAGCAGCCCCGGGACTAGCCAGACCCAGTACTTC. Translation gives CASSPGTSQTQYF.

The rearrangement uses TRBV19 and TRBJ2-7; 10 positions agree with TRBD1. J gave up 5 bases and V 6 bases, and 4 bases lay outside the gene matches. CDR3 length: 13 amino acids. Germline-derived CDR1 and CDR2 are LNHDA and SQIVND (reference sequence). CDR3 coding DNA: TGTGCCAGTAGGAGGACAGGGGGGCACGAGCAGTACTTC. It codes for CASRRTGGHEQYF.